This section outlines one T cell receptor (beta chain) sequence together with its context. Its target is unknown. The read halts 3 residues ahead of the CDR3 end, with the missing end drawn from the germline J gene. immunoSEQ multiplex PCR used an average of roughly 1,100 ng genomic DNA. Method: immunoSEQ multiplex PCR; TCRdb's copy keeps in-frame clones and lacks some. This sample's clone table lists 40,000 to 60,000 clones. These data are taken from a study of T cells in women clearing cervical HPV infection. Study-wide background: Only a few women had HLA typing results available. Broader study findings: CIN3+ cases had significantly higher TCR repertoire richness than controls, but evenness did not differ. It is unknown whether associations predate infection; no effector/memory or HPV-specific sorting.

Germline CDR1 SNHLY, CDR2 FYNNEI. Trimming removed 6 bases at V and 3 bases at J, with 5 bases between. The CDR3 is 11 amino acids. The chain combines TRBV2 with TRBJ2-5, with no clear D. The specimen sequenced was blood buffy coat. The receptor was isolated from a woman between 18 and 70 years old with a cervical HPV16 infection that either progressed to CIN3+ or cleared (not recorded which). The CDR3 loop reads CASRQKETQYF. The DNA read from the CDR3 is TGTGCCAGCAGGCAGAAAGAGACC.